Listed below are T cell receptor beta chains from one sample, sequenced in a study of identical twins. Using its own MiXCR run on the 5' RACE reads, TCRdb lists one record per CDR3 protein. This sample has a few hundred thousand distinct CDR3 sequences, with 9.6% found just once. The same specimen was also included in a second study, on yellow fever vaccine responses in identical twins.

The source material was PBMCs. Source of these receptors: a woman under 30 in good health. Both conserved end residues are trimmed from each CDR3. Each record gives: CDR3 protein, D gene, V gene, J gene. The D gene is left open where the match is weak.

CDR3 protein: AWTWDSPYEQY
D gene: TRBD1
V gene: TRBV30
J gene: TRBJ2-7

CDR3 protein: ASSPPGLAGSRLETQY
D gene: TRBD2
V gene: TRBV11-2
J gene: TRBJ2-5

CDR3 protein: ASSYSKLGGNNEQF
D gene: .
V gene: TRBV6-2/TRBV6-3
J gene: TRBJ2-1

CDR3 protein: ASGVRGGGEQY
D gene: .
V gene: TRBV27
J gene: TRBJ2-7

CDR3 protein: ASDRAQETQY
D gene: .
V gene: TRBV27
J gene: TRBJ2-5

CDR3 protein: ASSHRGSDEQY
D gene: TRBD1
V gene: TRBV6-6
J gene: TRBJ2-7

CDR3 protein: ASGGPKSTQY
D gene: .
V gene: TRBV23-1
J gene: TRBJ2-3

CDR3 protein: SALPRTTNTQY
D gene: .
V gene: TRBV20-1
J gene: TRBJ2-3

CDR3 protein: ASSYSKGNYGYT
D gene: .
V gene: TRBV6-5
J gene: TRBJ1-2

CDR3 protein: ASSGDLGGTGELF
D gene: .
V gene: TRBV2
J gene: TRBJ2-2

CDR3 protein: ASRPTRTRADTQY
D gene: .
V gene: TRBV12-3/TRBV12-4
J gene: TRBJ2-3

CDR3 protein: AITVGISSYEQY
D gene: .
V gene: TRBV10-3
J gene: TRBJ2-7

CDR3 protein: ASSEYSENTEAF
D gene: .
V gene: TRBV6-1
J gene: TRBJ1-1

CDR3 protein: ASSRKPTGDSGTGYTDTQY
D gene: TRBD1
V gene: TRBV5-1
J gene: TRBJ2-3

CDR3 protein: SARLAGGGKQF
D gene: TRBD2
V gene: TRBV20-1
J gene: TRBJ2-1

CDR3 protein: ASSAGVGTYEQY
D gene: .
V gene: TRBV27
J gene: TRBJ2-7

CDR3 protein: ASSLRRAGGPYEQY
D gene: TRBD2
V gene: TRBV7-6
J gene: TRBJ2-7

CDR3 protein: ASSTNDRGAQY
D gene: TRBD1
V gene: TRBV19
J gene: TRBJ2-7

CDR3 protein: ASGSGQPTDTQY
D gene: TRBD1
V gene: TRBV12-5
J gene: TRBJ2-3

CDR3 protein: AGKEGEVLVLVHQETQY
D gene: .
V gene: TRBV6-2/TRBV6-3
J gene: TRBJ2-5

CDR3 protein: ASSPARTRVSETQY
D gene: .
V gene: TRBV3-1
J gene: TRBJ2-5

CDR3 protein: ASSFSFGLNYEQY
D gene: .
V gene: TRBV5-1
J gene: TRBJ2-7

CDR3 protein: ASSQTVYGYT
D gene: .
V gene: TRBV12-3/TRBV12-4
J gene: TRBJ1-2

CDR3 protein: ASSQARYNEQF
D gene: .
V gene: TRBV4-1
J gene: TRBJ2-1

CDR3 protein: SVVGGGTGELF
D gene: .
V gene: TRBV29-1
J gene: TRBJ2-2

CDR3 protein: ASSTDYSKDTQY
D gene: .
V gene: TRBV6-1
J gene: TRBJ2-3

CDR3 protein: AWSALAGVNTGELF
D gene: TRBD2
V gene: TRBV30
J gene: TRBJ2-2

CDR3 protein: ASMDSGRAFEQF
D gene: TRBD2
V gene: TRBV2
J gene: TRBJ2-1

CDR3 protein: ASSQIAGEGYNEQF
D gene: TRBD2
V gene: TRBV4-1
J gene: TRBJ2-1

CDR3 protein: SVPHRGQQF
D gene: TRBD1
V gene: TRBV29-1
J gene: TRBJ2-1

CDR3 protein: ASSQALGTGAYEQY
D gene: TRBD1
V gene: TRBV4-3
J gene: TRBJ2-7

CDR3 protein: SAHTTGGTTEAF
D gene: TRBD1
V gene: TRBV20-1
J gene: TRBJ1-1

CDR3 protein: ASRSLGLADSYEQY
D gene: TRBD2
V gene: TRBV5-5
J gene: TRBJ2-7

CDR3 protein: ASSETGPLRFEQY
D gene: .
V gene: TRBV2
J gene: TRBJ2-7

CDR3 protein: ASSQTSGDFETQY
D gene: TRBD2
V gene: TRBV4-1
J gene: TRBJ2-5

CDR3 protein: ASSLDTFEAF
D gene: .
V gene: TRBV5-1
J gene: TRBJ1-1

CDR3 protein: AISESRENTEAF
D gene: .
V gene: TRBV10-3
J gene: TRBJ1-1

CDR3 protein: ASSRTRNTDTQY
D gene: TRBD2
V gene: TRBV12-3/TRBV12-4
J gene: TRBJ2-3

CDR3 protein: ASSGAYGYT
D gene: .
V gene: TRBV6-5
J gene: TRBJ1-2

CDR3 protein: ASSSHSGGPYEQY
D gene: TRBD2
V gene: TRBV6-1
J gene: TRBJ2-7

CDR3 protein: SARDGGINNSPLH
D gene: .
V gene: TRBV20-1
J gene: TRBJ1-6